A selection of T cell receptor beta chains follows, all from one sample in a study of Graves' ophthalmopathy and Graves' hyperthyroidism. TCRdb passed the multiplex PCR reads through MiXCR, listing each CDR3 protein once. The sample carries about 210,000 distinct CDR3 sequences, less than 30% recorded once. The sample was peripheral blood. Source of these receptors: a man between 50 and 59 years old with Graves' ophthalmopathy. The CDR3 runs from the conserved cysteine through the conserved F or W. D genes are given only for firm matches. Only part of the rows carry a size: once, few, many, or a class if the clone is expanded.

cdr3_aa | cdr3_nt | clone_size | v_call | cdr3_length | d_call | j_call
CASGEIETAYGYTF | TGTGCCAGCGGGGAAATCGAGACAGCTTATGGCTACACCTTC | many | TRBV6-1 | 14 | NA | TRBJ1-2
CASSHTPGHQETQYF | TGTGCCAGCAGCCATACACCGGGACATCAAGAGACCCAGTACTTC | many | TRBV4-2 | 15 | NA | TRBJ2-5
CASSYRGLSYEQYF | TGTGCCAGCAGTTACAGGGGTCTGAGCTACGAGCAGTACTTC | many | TRBV12-3/TRBV12-4 | 14 | TRBD1 | TRBJ2-7
CSARGTSQFHEQYF | TGCAGTGCCCGAGGGACTAGCCAGTTCCACGAGCAGTACTTC | NA | TRBV20-1 | 14 | TRBD2 | TRBJ2-7
CASSSGTKNSPLHF | TGTGCCAGCAGTTCTGGGACAAAAAATTCACCCCTCCACTTT | few | TRBV6-5 | 14 | NA | TRBJ1-6
CASRKWSNEQFF | TGTGCCAGCAGGAAATGGTCGAATGAGCAGTTCTTC | many | TRBV12-3/TRBV12-4 | 12 | NA | TRBJ2-1
CASSDRWVTDTEAFF | TGTGCCAGCAGTGACCGTTGGGTGACCGACACTGAAGCTTTCTTT | NA | TRBV6-1 | 15 | NA | TRBJ1-1
CASSSRQGANFGIQYF | TGTGCCAGCAGCTCGAGACAGGGTGCAAATTTCGGGATTCAGTACTTC | many | TRBV7-9 | 16 | TRBD1 | TRBJ2-4
CSASGQATYEQYF | TGCAGTGCCAGCGGACAGGCAACCTACGAGCAGTACTTC | NA | TRBV20-1 | 13 | TRBD1 | TRBJ2-7
CASSLVSGGVGYEQYF | TGCGCCAGCAGCTTGGTGTCAGGGGGCGTTGGATACGAGCAGTACTTC | many | TRBV5-1 | 16 | TRBD1 | TRBJ2-7
CASSLDRSTYEQYF | TGTGCCAGCAGCTTGGACAGATCTACCTACGAGCAGTACTTC | many | TRBV5-5 | 14 | NA | TRBJ2-7
CASSLVREGTQYF | TGTGCCAGCAGTTTGGTCCGGGAAGGGACCCAGTACTTC | NA | TRBV12-3/TRBV12-4 | 13 | NA | TRBJ2-5
CASSLGQRDYEQYF | TGCGCCAGCAGCTTGGGACAGCGGGACTACGAGCAGTACTTC | many | TRBV5-1 | 14 | TRBD2 | TRBJ2-7
CASSSLGSQGPQETQYF | TGTGCCAGCAGCTCCCTAGGGAGCCAGGGGCCACAAGAGACCCAGTACTTC | many | TRBV11-2 | 17 | NA | TRBJ2-5
CSALDRADSPLHF | TGCAGTGCTCTTGACAGGGCGGATTCACCCCTCCACTTT | NA | TRBV20-1 | 13 | TRBD1 | TRBJ1-6
CATSDPGLAGEEQYF | TGTGCCACCAGTGACCCGGGACTAGCGGGAGAAGAGCAGTACTTC | NA | TRBV24-1 | 15 | TRBD2 | TRBJ2-7
CASSYHDRAYYGYTF | TGTGCCAGCAGCTATCACGACAGGGCGTATTATGGCTACACCTTC | NA | TRBV7-2 | 15 | TRBD1 | TRBJ1-2
CASSPRLAGVGGELFF | TGTGCCAGCAGTCCAAGACTAGCGGGAGTCGGCGGGGAGCTGTTTTTT | many | TRBV27 | 16 | TRBD2 | TRBJ2-2
CSARDLRTPAYEQYF | TGCAGTGCTAGAGATCTCCGCACCCCGGCCTACGAGCAGTACTTC | many | TRBV20-1 | 15 | NA | TRBJ2-7
CASSYFANILDNDEQYF | TGTGCCAGCAGCTATTTCGCTAATATTCTCGACAACGACGAGCAGTACTTC | many | TRBV7-8 | 17 | NA | TRBJ2-7
CSLRENTEAFF | TGCAGCTTACGAGAGAACACTGAAGCTTTCTTT | many | TRBV29-1 | 11 | NA | TRBJ1-1
CASSPFGAGGPVETQYF | TGTGCCAGCAGTCCCTTCGGAGCGGGAGGGCCGGTTGAGACCCAGTACTTC | many | TRBV28 | 17 | TRBD2 | TRBJ2-5
CASSYILYEQYF | TGTGCCAGCAGTTATATCCTCTACGAGCAGTACTTC | many | TRBV6-2/TRBV6-3 | 12 | NA | TRBJ2-7
CASSLGAGDYEQYF | TGCGCCAGCAGCTTAGGAGCGGGAGACTACGAGCAGTACTTC | many | TRBV5-1 | 14 | TRBD2 | TRBJ2-7
CASSPGGTAQETQYF | TGTGCCAGTAGTCCCGGGGGGACAGCCCAAGAGACCCAGTACTTC | many | TRBV19 | 15 | NA | TRBJ2-5
CASSEGSSGANVLTF | TGTGCCAGCAGTGAAGGGAGCTCTGGGGCCAACGTCCTGACTTTC | many | TRBV6-1 | 15 | NA | TRBJ2-6
CASSLVGLGEEETQYF | TGTGCCAGCAGCTTAGTGGGGCTCGGGGAGGAGGAGACCCAGTACTTC | many | TRBV7-9 | 16 | NA | TRBJ2-5
CASSKTGLSYEQYF | TGTGCCAGCAGTAAGACAGGGCTTTCCTACGAGCAGTACTTC | many | TRBV7-2 | 14 | TRBD1 | TRBJ2-7
CASSPPGVLEQYF | TGTGCCAGCAGCCCGCCCGGGGTGCTCGAGCAGTACTTC | few | TRBV7-9 | 13 | NA | TRBJ2-7
CASSFVSQPQHF | TGTGCCAGCAGTTTTGTCAGCCAGCCCCAGCATTTT | many | TRBV28 | 12 | NA | TRBJ1-5
CASSHGQGIGGYTF | TGTGCCAGCAGCCACGGACAGGGGATAGGTGGCTACACCTTC | many | TRBV12-3/TRBV12-4 | 14 | TRBD1 | TRBJ1-2
CASSVPGTGNSPLHF | TGTGCCAGCAGTGTCCCCGGGACAGGGAATTCACCCCTCCACTTT | many | TRBV25-1 | 15 | TRBD1 | TRBJ1-6
CASRYSGTNNEQYF | TGTGCCAGCAGATATAGCGGGACTAACAACGAGCAGTACTTC | many | TRBV6-5 | 14 | TRBD2 | TRBJ2-7
CASSSSSLVGETQYF | TGTGCCAGCAGCTCCTCTAGTCTGGTTGGGGAGACCCAGTACTTC | many | TRBV11-2 | 15 | NA | TRBJ2-5
CASSLVGGRSNQPQHF | TGTGCCAGCAGCTTAGTTGGGGGGAGAAGCAATCAGCCCCAGCATTTT | NA | TRBV7-8 | 16 | NA | TRBJ1-5
CASILVGGNLAKNIQYF | TGTGCCAGCATCCTTGTCGGGGGGAATCTAGCCAAAAACATTCAGTACTTC | many | TRBV2 | 17 | TRBD2 | TRBJ2-4
CAWSVSGTDSPLHF | TGTGCCTGGAGTGTGTCAGGGACAGATTCACCCCTCCACTTT | many | TRBV30 | 14 | TRBD1 | TRBJ1-6
CASTPGGFMNTEAFF | TGTGCCAGCACCCCAGGAGGGTTTATGAACACTGAAGCTTTCTTT | few | TRBV6-2/TRBV6-3 | 15 | NA | TRBJ1-1
CASSDSPGLVSYEQYF | TGTGCCAGCAGTGATTCCCCGGGACTAGTCTCCTACGAGCAGTACTTC | NA | TRBV6-1 | 16 | TRBD2 | TRBJ2-7
CASSVGINTGELFF | TGTGCCAGCAGCGTGGGCATTAACACCGGGGAGCTGTTTTTT | many | TRBV12-3/TRBV12-4 | 14 | NA | TRBJ2-2
CASSEIGQRYNQPQHF | TGTGCCAGCAGTGAAATTGGACAGAGATACAATCAGCCCCAGCATTTT | many | TRBV6-1 | 16 | NA | TRBJ1-5